Presented here are 2 T cell receptor beta chains from one specimen sequenced in a study of blood T cell repertoires in COVID-19 (dated by TCRdb to the early 2020s). Libraries were built with the immunoSEQ multiplex PCR assay. What TCRdb holds here is the immuneACCESS table cut down to in-frame rearrangements. Part of the clones is not present; checked against another copy, under half of the missing clones reflect an unresolved V gene, and the others are unexplained. The sample data list roughly 260,000 clones, and just over 90% of these were observed just once. The ten largest clonotypes hold 1.5% to 2% of the sample. Sequenced material: PBMCs or T cells enriched from blood (not recorded which). The receptors come from a young woman who had recovered from COVID-19.

The chain uses TRBV5-4 and TRBJ1-6; 7 nucleotides agree with TRBD1. This CDR3 is built from 17 residues. Germline lookup yields CDR1 SGHNT and CDR2 YYREEE (reference sequence). With V trimmed by 4 bases and J by 6 bases, 13 bases remained unmatched. The CDR3 DNA follows: TGTGCCAGCAGCGGTAACACCCGACCAGGGGGTAATTCACCCCTCCACTTT. It codes for CASSGNTRPGGNSPLHF.

The chain joins TRBV15 to TRBJ1-2; weak D call: TRBD1 (5 bases). The CDR3 is 15 amino acids. V was shortened by 3 bases and J by 4 bases, with 15 bases between the two germline ends. Looked up from germline, CDR1 is LNHNV and CDR2 is YYDKDF (reference sequence). CDR3 region: CATSSVAGFLYGYTF. The CDR3, as DNA: TGTGCCACCAGCAGTGTTGCAGGGTTCCTCTATGGCTACACCTTC. The variable domain in full, completed from reference TRBV15 and TRBJ1-2, reads DAMVIQNPRYQVTQFGKPVTLSCSQTLNHNVMYWYQQKSSQAPKLLFHYYDKDFNNEADTPDNFQSRRPNTSFCFLDIRSPGLGDTAMYLCATSSVAGFLYGYTFGSGTRLTVV.